This T cell receptor beta chain was sequenced during a study of blood T cell repertoires in COVID-19 (dated by TCRdb to the early 2020s). For context, the study as a whole: Samples covering the acute and convalescent phases of COVID-19 were provided by collaborators in the United States, Italy and Spain. The material from the prospective study consisted of cDNA or gDNA derived from T cells, B-cell-depleted T cells, or PBMCs. Deeply sampled blood TCRbeta repertoires from subjects exposed to, actively infected with, or recovered from COVID-19 were included in the dataset. A freely available public database, intended as a resource for researchers studying the immune response to SARS-CoV-2, is where the repertoires were released. Samples were obtained from the ongoing ImmuneRACE study (first 160 participants) and from 1,254 subjects provided by 6 global collaborators. Nearly every sample came with metadata listing a de-identified subject ID, COVID-19 status, age in years and sex. HLA class I and class II types, where available, came from metadata supplied by the sample provider rather than from assay-based typing. The paper's findings and limits, for the study overall: Clinical and demographic metadata were provided uncurated, with the amount varying by source and participant.

There are a few counts of this clone. The target of this receptor is not known. Base-call qualities are not available, and no considerably larger clone is one nucleotide away. The collaborating institutions used their own protocols to collect whole blood in K2EDTA tubes. For TCRbeta analysis, collaborator samples were shipped as frozen whole blood, as isolated PBMCs, or as DNA extracted from either sample type. TCRbeta CDR3 regions were amplified from genomic DNA by means of the immunoSEQ Assay, a bias-controlled multiplex PCR. Per the source publication's procedure: Within the assay, amplification of reference gene primers was used to estimate how many nucleated cells each sample contained. To quantify the absolute abundance of each unique TCRbeta CDR3 rearrangement, sequence reads were collapsed and filtered. For each sample, productive Simpson clonality was calculated as the square root of Simpson's diversity index across productive rearrangements. TCRdb holds this immuneACCESS table with in-frame rearrangements only. Some clones are missing; in checked studies, unresolved V genes explain under half, and the rest has no known cause. Clone size and V and J calls were adopted from that table, with D and trimming inferred from the DNA. The sample yields under 250,000 clones; 75% to 85% were counted once. The ten top clones hold roughly 5.5% of the sample.

Counted from cysteine to phenylalanine, this CDR3 has 14 amino acids. The retained sequence is limited to the CDR3, 42 bases, with the frame set at the first base. Deletion took 0 bases off V and 13 bases off J, with a span of 16 bases between the germline ends. Sequences MNHEY (CDR1) and SVGAGI (CDR2) are obtained from the germline V gene. The chain joins TRBV6-5 to TRBJ2-1; perhaps TRBD1 is the D gene, with 5 bases matching. This sequence was found in a human donor in a cohort sampled during active COVID-19. What was sequenced was peripheral blood. CDR3 reads: CASSYSLNRPSQFF. The sequenced DNA is TGTGCCAGCAGTTACTCCTTAAACAGGCCCTCCCAGTTCTTC.